Reported below is one T cell receptor beta chain. What it binds is not known. Measured with immunoSEQ multiplex PCR; TCRdb has only the in-frame clones, and not every one. The sample holds fewer than 1,500 clones, roughly 85% seen once. The data were taken from a study of brain metastases from non-small cell lung cancer. Notes on the study in general: T-cell infiltration was lower in brain metastases than primaries (P < 0.001). Metastases had sparse T cells but largely shared repertoires with primaries.

V lost 6 bases and J lost 7, with 15 bases in between. The CDR3 contains 13 residues. In germline, CDR1 is MGHDK, CDR2 SYGVNS. This receptor was identified in a donor at least 40 years old with non-small cell lung cancer. The chain has TRBV25-1 and TRBJ2-5; D unresolved. The material sequenced was tissue from a brain metastasis. CDR3 sequence: CASSPTEFGTQYF. The CDR3, as DNA: TGTGCCAGCAGCCCCACAGAGTTCGGGACCCAGTACTTC.